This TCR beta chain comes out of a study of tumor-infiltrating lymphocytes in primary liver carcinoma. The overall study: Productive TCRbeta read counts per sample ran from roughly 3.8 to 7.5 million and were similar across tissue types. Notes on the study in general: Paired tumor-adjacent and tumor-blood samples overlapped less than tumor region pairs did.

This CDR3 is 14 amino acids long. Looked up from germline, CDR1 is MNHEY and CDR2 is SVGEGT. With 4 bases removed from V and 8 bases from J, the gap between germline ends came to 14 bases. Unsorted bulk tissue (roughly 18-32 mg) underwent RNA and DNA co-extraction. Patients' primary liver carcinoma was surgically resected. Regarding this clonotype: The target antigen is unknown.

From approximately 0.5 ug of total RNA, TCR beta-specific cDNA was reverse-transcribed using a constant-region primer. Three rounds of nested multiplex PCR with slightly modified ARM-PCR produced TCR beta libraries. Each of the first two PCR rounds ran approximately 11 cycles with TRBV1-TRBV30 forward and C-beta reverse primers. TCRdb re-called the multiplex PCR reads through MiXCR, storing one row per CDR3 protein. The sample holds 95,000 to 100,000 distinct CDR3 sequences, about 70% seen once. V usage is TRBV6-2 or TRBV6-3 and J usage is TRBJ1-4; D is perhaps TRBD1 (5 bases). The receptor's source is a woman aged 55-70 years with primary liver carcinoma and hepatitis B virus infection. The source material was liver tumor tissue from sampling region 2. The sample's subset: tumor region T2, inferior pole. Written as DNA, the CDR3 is TGTGCCAGCAGTTCCGGGACGACGGACGAAAAACTGTTTTTT. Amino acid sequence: CASSSGTTDEKLFF.